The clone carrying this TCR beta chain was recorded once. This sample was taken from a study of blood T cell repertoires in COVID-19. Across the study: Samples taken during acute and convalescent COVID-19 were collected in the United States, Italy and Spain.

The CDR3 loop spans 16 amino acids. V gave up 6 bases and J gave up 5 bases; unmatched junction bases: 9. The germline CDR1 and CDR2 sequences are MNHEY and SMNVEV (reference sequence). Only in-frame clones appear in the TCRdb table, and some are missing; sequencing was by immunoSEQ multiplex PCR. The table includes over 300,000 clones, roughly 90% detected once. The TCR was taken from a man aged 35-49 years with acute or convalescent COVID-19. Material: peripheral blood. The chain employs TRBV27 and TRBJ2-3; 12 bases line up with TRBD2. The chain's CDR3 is CASSLGTSGFRDTQYF. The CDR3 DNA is TGTGCCAGCAGCTTAGGGACTAGCGGGTTCCGAGATACGCAGTATTTT.